The source of this T cell receptor beta chain is a study of shared clonotypes between healthy human individuals. CD8 cells regarded as naive lacked CD45RO, were positively chosen for CCR7, and omitted terminally differentiated effector memory CD45RA+ cells. As concerns this clone: The sample holds other DNA sequences that translate to the same CDR3.

The method was immunoSEQ multiplex PCR; TCRdb's version includes in-frame clones alone and lacks a portion of them. The sample consists of millions of clones, roughly 95% of them appearing once. Trimming pared 2 bases from V and 3 bases from J, leaving 8 bases between. The CDR3 has 13 residues. Germline values: CDR1 MNHEY, CDR2 SVGAGI. The chain recombines TRBV6-5 with TRBJ2-7; D ambiguous. Sequencing input: naive CD8+ T cells sorted from blood. The TCR originated in a man aged 18 to 29 in good health. The CDR3, as DNA: TGTGCCAGCAGTTACACGGATGGCTACGAGCAGTACTTC. Encoded protein: CASSYTDGYEQYF.